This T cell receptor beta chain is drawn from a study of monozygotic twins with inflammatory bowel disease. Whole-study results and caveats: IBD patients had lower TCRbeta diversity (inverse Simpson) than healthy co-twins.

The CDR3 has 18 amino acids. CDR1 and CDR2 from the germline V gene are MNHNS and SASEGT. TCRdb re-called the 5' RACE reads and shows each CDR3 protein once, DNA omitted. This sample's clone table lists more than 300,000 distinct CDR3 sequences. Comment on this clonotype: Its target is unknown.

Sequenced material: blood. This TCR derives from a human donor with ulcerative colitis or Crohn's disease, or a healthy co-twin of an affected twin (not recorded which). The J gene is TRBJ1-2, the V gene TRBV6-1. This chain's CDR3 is CASSPPGRSPAGSYGYTF.